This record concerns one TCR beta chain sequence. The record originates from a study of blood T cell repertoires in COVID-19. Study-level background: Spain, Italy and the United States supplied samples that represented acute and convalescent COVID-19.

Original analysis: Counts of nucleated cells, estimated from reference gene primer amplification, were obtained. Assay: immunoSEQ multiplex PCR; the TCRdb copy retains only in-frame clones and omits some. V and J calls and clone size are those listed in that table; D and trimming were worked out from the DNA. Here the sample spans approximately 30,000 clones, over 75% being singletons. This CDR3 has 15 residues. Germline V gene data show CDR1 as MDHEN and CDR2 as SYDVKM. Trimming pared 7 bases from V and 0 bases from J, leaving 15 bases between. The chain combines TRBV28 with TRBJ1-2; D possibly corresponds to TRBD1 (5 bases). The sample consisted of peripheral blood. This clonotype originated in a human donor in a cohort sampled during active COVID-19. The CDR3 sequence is CASTQTDRANYGYTF. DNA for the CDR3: TGTGCCAGCACCCAGACAGATCGAGCTAACTATGGCTACACCTTC.